These 24 T cell receptor beta chains share one sample of origin, sequenced in a study of T cells after yellow fever vaccination. TCRdb used MiXCR to reprocess the 5' RACE reads, holding one entry per CDR3 protein. This sample yields approximately 510,000 distinct CDR3 sequences, of which about a fifth are seen a single time; about a sixth belongs to the top ten. The specimen comprised PBMCs, sampled less than 25 days after the first yellow fever vaccination. Receptors originate from a young man who received the YFV17D yellow fever vaccine.

This chain joins TRBV24-1 and TRBJ2-3, with D perhaps given as TRBD1 or TRBD2 (5 bases each). Germline CDR1 and CDR2: KGHDR and SFDVKD. V was cut by 4 bases and J by 2 bases, with 9 bases left in between. The CDR3 totals 14 residues. The CDR3: CATSETGTTDTQYF. CDR3 nucleotides: TGTGCCACCAGTGAAACCGGGACCACAGATACGCAGTATTTT.

V usage is TRBV20-1 and J usage is TRBJ1-1, with D perhaps matching TRBD1 (5 bases). Germline V CDR1 and CDR2: DFQATT, SNEGSKA (reference sequence). The V end lost 5 bases, the J end lost 7 bases, and 11 bases lay between the germline ends. There are 11 residues in the CDR3. The DNA of the CDR3 is TGCAGTGCTGATACGACAGTTGAAGCTTTCTTT. Translated: CSADTTVEAFF.

The chain links TRBV6-2 or TRBV6-3 to TRBJ2-7; 8 positions match TRBD1. Germline trimming cut 5 bases from V and 4 bases from J; bases unmatched to any gene: 7. The CDR3 consists of 14 residues. Germline V CDR1 and CDR2: MNHEY, SVGEGT. DNA of the CDR3: TGTGCCAGCAGTCAACGGACAGGGCCTTACGAGCAGTACGTC. This codes for CASSQRTGPYEQYV.

The chain couples TRBV9 to TRBJ2-1; TRBD2 matches 13 bases. The CDR3 length is 15 residues. V trimming: 0 bases; J trimming: 8 bases; junction bases outside the gene matches: 2. Per germline, CDR1 SGDLS and CDR2 YYNGEE. The CDR3 loop is CASSVGTSGGHEQFF. The CDR3 DNA reads as TGTGCCAGCAGCGTAGGGACTAGCGGGGGCCATGAGCAGTTCTTC.

The gene calls are TRBV27 and TRBJ1-6, with D maybe TRBD1 (5 bases). Per germline, CDR1 MNHEY and CDR2 SMNVEV (reference sequence). The CDR3 covers 15 residues. The V gene lost 0 bases and the J gene lost 7 bases, with 10 bases spanning the gap. Here the CDR3 reads CASSLSGAWNSPLHF. CDR3 coding DNA: TGTGCCAGCAGTTTATCAGGGGCTTGGAATTCACCCCTCCACTTT.

The sample holds a few counts of this clonotype. The chain employs TRBV6-1 and TRBJ1-5; no clear D gene. CDR1 and CDR2 (germline): MNHNS, SASEGT. The CDR3 extends over 13 amino acids. V was shortened by 8 bases and J by 6 bases, with 14 bases between the two germline ends. CDR3 bases: TGTGCCAGCGGGAAGGGATCAAGTCAGCCCCAGCATTTT. It translates to CASGKGSSQPQHF.

This clonotype was seen only a few times. The CDR3 DNA is TGTGCCAGCAGCCGGACAGGGGGCACCGGGGAGCTGTTTTTT. Translation: CASSRTGGTGELFF. The chain combines TRBV4-2 with TRBJ2-2; 10 bases fit TRBD1. CDR3 length: 14 residues. CDR1 and CDR2 (germline): LGHNA, YNFKEQ. The ends lost 4 bases at V and 4 bases at J; junction bases unmatched: 0.

The rearrangement joins TRBV20-1 to TRBJ2-4; the D gene is possibly TRBD1 (6 bases). Deletions cut 4 bases from V and 0 bases from J, with 10 bases between. This CDR3 has 14 residues. From germline, CDR1 is DFQATT and CDR2 SNEGSKA (reference sequence). CDR3 nucleotides: TGCAGTGCTACCGACAGGATAGCCAAAAACATTCAGTACTTC. Amino acid sequence: CSATDRIAKNIQYF.

The V gene is TRBV6-2 or TRBV6-3, the J gene TRBJ1-5, with 8 bases that match TRBD1. From germline, CDR1 is MNHEY and CDR2 SVGEGT. The CDR3 is made up of 21 amino acids. V was clipped by 5 bases and J by 0 bases; unmatched bases: 21. DNA of the CDR3: TGTGCCAGCAGTACATCTCGGTGGGGACAGGTCCATGTTAATAGCAATCAGCCCCAGCATTTT. Protein product: CASSTSRWGQVHVNSNQPQHF.

This clonotype appeared a few times. This sequence joins TRBV20-1 and TRBJ1-2, with 9 bases lining up with TRBD1. The CDR3 has 16 amino acids. Germline V gene data show CDR1 as DFQATT and CDR2 as SNEGSKA (reference sequence). V shed 3 bases, J shed 4 bases, and the junction held 12 bases outside the gene matches. CDR3 nucleotide sequence: TGCAGTGCTAGTTTACTCGGACAGGGGCGATCCTATGGCTACACCTTC. Amino acids: CSASLLGQGRSYGYTF.

The V gene is TRBV7-2, the J gene TRBJ2-2; 7 nucleotides match TRBD1. Unmatched junction bases numbered 11, after V lost 0 bases and J lost 1 base. The CDR3 runs to 19 residues. The germline gives CDR1 SGHTA, CDR2 FQGNSA. The CDR3 here is CASSLAPGQLSRNTGELFF. Here the CDR3 DNA reads TGTGCCAGCAGCTTAGCGCCGGGACAGTTATCCAGGAACACCGGGGAGCTGTTTTTT. Complete variable domain (other parts from reference TRBV7-2 and TRBJ2-2): GAGVSQSPSNKVTEKGKDVELRCDPISGHTALYWYRQSLGQGLEFLIYFQGNSAPDKSGLPSDRFSAERTGGSVSTLTIQRTQQEDSAVYLCASSLAPGQLSRNTGELFFGEGSRLTVL.

This sequence joins TRBV3-1 and TRBJ2-5, with 7 positions matching TRBD1. The CDR3 covers 16 residues. Germline-derived CDR1 and CDR2 are LGHDT and YNNKEL (reference sequence). V shed 0 bases, J shed 5 bases, and the junction held 9 bases outside the gene matches. The CDR3 here is CASSQDGGRGTETQYF. In nucleotides, the CDR3 is TGTGCCAGCAGCCAAGATGGTGGCAGGGGGACCGAGACCCAGTACTTC.

This clonotype has a handful of counts. V usage is TRBV4-1 and J usage is TRBJ1-1; D not resolved. The V gene lost 1 base and the J gene lost 1 base, with 7 bases spanning the gap. CDR3 size: 14 residues. In germline, CDR1 is MGHRA, CDR2 YSYEKL. The CDR3 DNA reads as TGCGCCAGCAGCCAAGGCAGCAGGAACACTGAAGCTTTCTTT. Translated, it gives CASSQGSRNTEAFF.

The rearrangement links TRBV6-5 to TRBJ2-5; weak D call: TRBD2 (6 bases). Germline assignment: CDR1 MNHEY and CDR2 SVGAGI. V was clipped by 8 bases and J by 7 bases, with 11 bases between them. The CDR3 is 11 amino acids. CDR3 residues: CASGLRGTQYF. The CDR3 coding sequence is TGTGCCAGCGGCCTGCGGGGGACCCAGTACTTC.

The CDR3 protein is CASGRTGVYEQYF. The CDR3 region has the DNA TGTGCCAGCGGCAGGACAGGGGTCTACGAGCAGTACTTC. The rearrangement uses TRBV6-1 and TRBJ2-7, with 9 bases fitting TRBD1. In germline, CDR1 is MNHNS, CDR2 SASEGT. This CDR3 is built from 13 residues. V lost 8 bases and J lost 3; bases outside the gene matches: 5.

The chain has TRBV20-1 and TRBJ1-6; 9 bases match TRBD1. Germline trimming cut 5 bases from V and 7 bases from J; bases unmatched to any gene: 6. The germline gives CDR1 DFQATT, CDR2 SNEGSKA (reference sequence). This CDR3 contains 14 residues. The CDR3 protein is CSAVPGTGNSPLHF. CDR3 bases: TGCAGTGCTGTTCCCGGGACAGGGAATTCACCCCTCCACTTT.

This clonotype turned up a few times. CDR3 sequence reads: CASSEGTGREQYF. For the CDR3, the DNA is TGTGCCAGCAGTGAGGGGACAGGGCGTGAGCAGTACTTC. The chain is built from TRBV12-3 or TRBV12-4 and TRBJ2-7, with 9 bases fitting TRBD1. The CDR3 loop spans 13 amino acids. Unmatched junction bases numbered 6, after V lost 5 bases and J lost 7 bases.

This clonotype has a handful of counts. The chain joins TRBV7-2 to TRBJ1-6; 8 bases match TRBD1. The CDR3 is made up of 14 amino acids. After removal of 3 bases from V and 10 bases from J, the junction contained 5 bases not matched to a gene. CDR1 and CDR2 from the germline V gene are SGHTA and FQGNSA. Here the CDR3 reads CASSLTGAASPLHF. The CDR3 DNA reads TGTGCCAGCAGCTTGACAGGGGCAGCGTCACCCCTCCACTTT.

This clonotype appeared a few times. The CDR3 DNA reads as TGCGCCAGCAATCCGGGGGGGCAGAGCACAGATACGCAGTATTTT. Its protein product is CASNPGGQSTDTQYF. The chain recombines TRBV5-1 with TRBJ2-3, with 8 bases fitting TRBD2. The CDR3 contains 15 residues. Germline V gives CDR1 SGHRS, CDR2 YFSETQ. With 6 bases clipped from V and 0 bases from J, the junction kept 6 bases outside the gene matches.

The chain carries TRBV4-1 and TRBJ1-5; no clear D. The germline V gene has CDR1 MGHRA and CDR2 YSYEKL. V was trimmed by 4 bases and J by 3 bases, leaving 13 bases between them. The CDR3 covers 15 residues. CDR3 nucleotides: TGCGCCAGCAGCCCAGGAATGAAGGCCAATCAGCCCCAGCATTTT. Protein product: CASSPGMKANQPQHF.

The gene calls are TRBV7-2 and TRBJ2-3; D is possibly TRBD1 (6 bases). The germline V and J ends were trimmed by 8 bases and 6 bases, with 15 bases remaining between them. CDR1 SGHTA and CDR2 FQGNSA come from the germline V gene. CDR3 length: 13 amino acids. This CDR3 reads CASGRGRSDTQYF. DNA for the CDR3: TGTGCCAGCGGCAGGGGCCGTTCCGATACGCAGTATTTT.

The CDR3 is CSARMRLYNSPLHF. DNA of the CDR3: TGCAGTGCTAGAATGCGGCTCTATAATTCACCCCTCCACTTT. The chain is built from TRBV20-1 and TRBJ1-6, with D hard to call. Trimming stripped 2 bases from V and 3 bases from J, with 8 bases between. The CDR3 has 14 residues. Germline-derived CDR1 and CDR2 are DFQATT and SNEGSKA (reference sequence).

Here the CDR3 DNA reads TGTGCCAGCAGCGATGGACAGGGGGCCCCCGGGGAGCTGTTTTTT. It codes for CASSDGQGAPGELFF. The rearrangement links TRBV7-8 to TRBJ2-2; TRBD1 aligns across 11 bases. The CDR3 is made up of 15 amino acids. V shed 5 bases, J shed 6 bases, and the junction held 5 bases outside the gene matches. From germline, CDR1 is SGHVS and CDR2 FQNEAQ.

This clonotype was seen a few times. The chain links TRBV3-1 to TRBJ1-4; D ambiguous. The CDR3 consists of 16 residues. Trimming took 1 base from V and 4 from J, leaving 13 bases between them. Germline loops: CDR1 LGHDT, CDR2 YNNKEL (reference sequence). The CDR3 loop is CASSQGPAVVNEKLFF. CDR3 coding DNA: TGTGCCAGCAGCCAAGGGCCCGCAGTCGTTAATGAAAAACTGTTTTTT.